This T cell receptor beta chain was profiled in a study of blood T cell repertoires in COVID-19. For the study at large: Collection of acute and convalescent COVID-19 samples took place in the United States, Italy and Spain.

How the authors handled the data: Scientists estimated how many nucleated cells there were by amplifying reference gene primers. The protocol was immunoSEQ multiplex PCR, while the TCRdb copy is restricted to in-frame clones and leaves out a portion. That table gives V, J and clone size, and the DNA gave D and trimming. The data hold about 51,000 clones, with approximately 86% observed a single time. The germline V gene has CDR1 LGHNA and CDR2 YNFKEQ. This CDR3 region has 16 residues. J was trimmed by 5 bases and V by 0 bases; bases with no gene match: 7. The origin of this receptor is a man aged 55 to 70 with acute or convalescent COVID-19. Sequencing was performed on peripheral blood. The chain is built from TRBV4-2 and TRBJ1-5, with 7 nucleotides matching TRBD1. CDR3 in amino acids: CASSQEGAGGYQPQHF. CDR3 sequence (DNA): TGTGCCAGCAGCCAAGAAGGGGCAGGGGGGTATCAGCCCCAGCATTTT.